The 8 T cell receptor beta chains below come from one sample, sequenced in a study of CD8+ T cells in alopecia areata. cDNA reverse transcribed from extracted RNA served as the sequencing template. The data were produced by immunoSEQ multiplex PCR, yet TCRdb's version contains in-frame clones alone and is incomplete. Among around 100,000 clones listed, roughly two fifths were seen once. The sample consisted of CD4+ T cells sorted from blood. These receptors all stem from a human donor with alopecia areata.

The chain is built from TRBV5-1 and TRBJ1-1, with 9 bases lining up with TRBD1. The CDR3 sequence is 17 residues long. Germline CDR1 and CDR2: SGHRS and YFSETQ. The V segment lost 0 bases and the J segment 5 bases; nucleotides outside the gene matches: 11. CDR3 protein: CASSLGDRASPRTEAFF. In nucleotides, the CDR3 is TGCGCCAGCAGCTTGGGGGACAGGGCCTCCCCCAGGACTGAAGCTTTCTTT.

This clone came up once. This sequence joins TRBV6-6 and TRBJ2-7, with 8 bases matching TRBD1. J gave up 5 bases and V 6 bases, and 3 bases lay outside the gene matches. This CDR3 has 12 residues. Per the germline V gene, CDR1 is MNHNY and CDR2 is SVGAGI (reference sequence). The CDR3 nucleotides are TGTGCCAGCAGCCGACAGGGGAACGAGCAGTACTTC. This sequence encodes CASSRQGNEQYF.

V gene TRBV11-3 combines with J gene TRBJ2-5; 9 positions match TRBD2. In germline, CDR1 is SGHNT, CDR2 YENEEA. With V trimmed by 5 bases and J by 5 bases, 15 bases remained unmatched. There are 17 residues in the CDR3. CDR3 amino acids: CASSPRGSGSSLETQYF. The DNA of the CDR3 is TGTGCCAGCAGCCCTCGGGGTAGCGGGAGTAGCTTGGAGACCCAGTACTTC.

The CDR3 region has the DNA TGTGCCAGCCGGGGGACAGGGACAGATACGCAGTATTTT. Translation: CASRGTGTDTQYF. V usage is TRBV6-5 and J usage is TRBJ2-3; TRBD1 matches at 9 bases. The CDR3 spans 13 residues. Per the germline V gene, CDR1 is MNHEY and CDR2 is SVGAGI. V was pared by 8 bases and J by 3 bases, with 3 bases of the junction left unmatched.

The rearrangement uses TRBV5-1 and TRBJ2-2; no reliable D call. Germline CDR1 is SGHRS and CDR2 is YFSETQ. The length of the CDR3 is 12 residues. Trimming took off 7 bases at V and 4 bases at J, with 8 bases between the two ends. CDR3 sequence: CASPGITGELFF. The CDR3 DNA reads as TGCGCCAGCCCTGGAATCACCGGGGAGCTGTTTTTT.

The genes are TRBV28 and TRBJ2-7; D gene ambiguous. The CDR3 runs to 11 residues. V lost 5 bases and J lost 4, with 6 bases in between. CDR1 is MDHEN, CDR2 SYDVKM, per germline. For the CDR3, the DNA is TGTGCCAGCAGTATAATGTACGAGCAGTACTTC. Its protein product is CASSIMYEQYF.

V is TRBV7-2 and J is TRBJ1-2; TRBD1 matches at 9 bases. This CDR3 is 13 amino acids long. Per the germline V gene, CDR1 is SGHTA and CDR2 is FQGNSA. V lost 7 bases, J lost 8 bases, and 8 bases stayed unmatched. The CDR3 protein is CASKMTGGYGYTF. The DNA of the CDR3 is TGTGCCAGCAAGATGACAGGGGGTTACGGCTACACCTTC.

The chain has TRBV30 and TRBJ2-5; tentative D call: TRBD1 (6 bases). V was trimmed by 8 bases and J by 2 bases, leaving 12 bases between them. Germline CDR1 is GTSNPN and CDR2 is SVGIG (reference sequence). This CDR3 region has 12 residues. The CDR3 region has the DNA TGTGCCCTATACAGGGCTCAAGAGACCCAGTACTTC. This codes for CALYRAQETQYF.